This TCR beta chain stems from a study of vaccination effects on CD4 cells after COVID-19. Only in-frame clones appear in the TCRdb table, and some are missing; sequencing was by immunoSEQ multiplex PCR. The table has about 21,000 clones, 65% to 85% seen once. Germline CDR1 SGHKS, CDR2 YYEKEE (reference sequence). The ends were cut back, 0 bases at V and 4 bases at J, with 10 bases in the middle. The CDR3 covers 14 residues. On this clone: Its cognate antigen is unknown.

Sequencing followed a ViraFEST assay step that expanded antigen-specific CD4+ T cells with viral peptide pools. CD4+ T cell isolation took place after approximately 11 days of culture. Vaccinated participants had no history of SARS-CoV-2 infection and tested negative for nucleocapsid antibodies. This TCR came from a human donor who received a COVID-19 vaccine. This chain links TRBV5-5 with TRBJ1-2, with D possibly matching TRBD1 (5 bases). The specimen comprised CD4+ T cells from PBMCs cultured with HCoV-NL63 spike peptides, sampled before COVID-19 vaccination. The CDR3 protein is CASSLDSGRYGYTF. CDR3 coding DNA: TGTGCCAGCAGCTTGGATTCAGGGCGCTATGGCTACACCTTC.